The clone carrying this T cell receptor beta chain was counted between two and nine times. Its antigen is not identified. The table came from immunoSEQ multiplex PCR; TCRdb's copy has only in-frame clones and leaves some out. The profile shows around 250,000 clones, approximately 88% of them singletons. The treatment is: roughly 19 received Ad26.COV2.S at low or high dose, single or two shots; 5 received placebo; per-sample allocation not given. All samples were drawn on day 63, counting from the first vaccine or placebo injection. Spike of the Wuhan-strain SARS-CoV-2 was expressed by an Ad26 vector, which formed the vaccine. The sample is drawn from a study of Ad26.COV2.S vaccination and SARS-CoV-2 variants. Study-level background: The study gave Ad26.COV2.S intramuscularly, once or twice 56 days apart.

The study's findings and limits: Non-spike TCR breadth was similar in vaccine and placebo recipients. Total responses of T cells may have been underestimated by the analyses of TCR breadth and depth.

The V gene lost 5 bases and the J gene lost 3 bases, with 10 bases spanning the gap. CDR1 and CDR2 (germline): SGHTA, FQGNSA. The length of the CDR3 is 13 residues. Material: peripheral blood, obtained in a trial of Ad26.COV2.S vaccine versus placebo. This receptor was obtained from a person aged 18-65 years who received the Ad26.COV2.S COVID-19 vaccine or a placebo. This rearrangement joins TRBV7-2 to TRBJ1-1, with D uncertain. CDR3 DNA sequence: TGTGCCAGCAGCGCGGGGATCTACACTGAAGCTTTCTTT. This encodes CASSAGIYTEAFF.